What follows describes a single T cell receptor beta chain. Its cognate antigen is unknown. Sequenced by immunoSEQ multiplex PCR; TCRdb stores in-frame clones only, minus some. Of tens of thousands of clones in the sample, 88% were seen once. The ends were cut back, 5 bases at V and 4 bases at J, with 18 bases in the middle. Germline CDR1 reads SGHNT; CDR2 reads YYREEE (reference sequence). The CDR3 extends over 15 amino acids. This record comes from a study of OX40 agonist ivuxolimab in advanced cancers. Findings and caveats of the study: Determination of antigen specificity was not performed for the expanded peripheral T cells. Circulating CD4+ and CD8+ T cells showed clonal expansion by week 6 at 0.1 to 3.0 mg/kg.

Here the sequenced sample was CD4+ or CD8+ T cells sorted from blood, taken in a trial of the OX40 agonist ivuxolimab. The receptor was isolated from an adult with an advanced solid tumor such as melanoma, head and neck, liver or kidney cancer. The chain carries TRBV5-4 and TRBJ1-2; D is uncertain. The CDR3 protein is CASRPGYGGSYGYTF. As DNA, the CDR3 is TGTGCCAGCAGACCCGGCTACGGCGGGAGCTATGGCTACACCTTC.